This entry concerns a single TCR beta chain. This clonotype was recorded at least ten times. It lacks a known antigen. Base quality data are lacking; no much larger clone is found one base away. The CDR3 sequence holds 16 residues, the cysteine and phenylalanine included. Of the read, only the CDR3 DNA is kept; its 48 bases are in frame from base 1. Taken from the germline V gene (reference sequence), the CDR1 and CDR2 loops are PRHDT and FYEKMQ. V is pared back by 2 bases and J by 2 bases, with 13 bases lying between the germline termini. Preparation of the library involved 5' RACE. The reads were generated on an Illumina MiSeq. During library preparation, unique molecular identifiers were attached to individual cDNA molecules so that TCRs could be counted in a quantitative, reproducible way. The original methods were these. Samples had a median of approximately 96,000 TCRs, with a range from roughly 20,000 to 690,600. V, J and CDR3 annotation of the TCR reads was carried out using the Decombinator software suite. Every sample was subsampled to the same number of TCRs (28,000) for the PS versus PT1 abundance plots. TCRs were defined as expanded if absent before sensitization and observed at least eight times at the 2-week time point. Using fastp trimming at Q25 and MiXCR clonotype assembly, TCRdb reanalyzed the public sequencing data and kept in-frame beta chains. Entries are consolidated by CDR3 protein sequence, retaining the most common genes and DNA. What appears here as the V and J calls and clone size reflects TCRdb's work, not the paper's. The sample contains 110,000 to 150,000 distinct CDR3 sequences, over 3.5% of them found a single time. Jointly, the top ten make up around 1.5% of the sample.

This sample is drawn from a study of human T cells and chemical hapten exposure (dated by TCRdb to about 2021). In terms of the full investigation: Libraries were pooled for sequencing, and variation in per-sample TCR yields was attributed mainly to small differences in library volumes within the pool. Each blood RNA sample was used to sequence both TCR alpha and TCR beta chains. The study tracked peripheral blood TCR repertoire changes in vivo during primary and secondary sensitization to the hapten diphenylcyclopropenone (DPC) in alopecia patients.

Total RNA was extracted from unfractionated whole blood collected in Tempus Blood RNA tubes. As TCR sequencing controls, roughly five healthy volunteers were used, with blood taken at day 0, 2 weeks and 6 weeks. Study-level results and caveats: DPC sensitization did not change how many TCRs were above 1 in 1000 frequency, and no evidence was found of alterations in global repertoire structure. After repeated subsampling, changes were observed in the strength of the expansion versus patch-test correlation and in the threshold at which the correlation became significant.

This sequence uses TRBV13 and TRBJ1-5, and TRBD1 may be the D gene, going by 6 matching bases. The receptor was isolated from a female donor in good health. The DNA sequence is as follows: TGTGCCAGCAGCTTACGGGGGCTAAGTGGCAATCAGCCCCAGCATTTT. Translated, it gives CASSLRGLSGNQPQHF. Supplemented by the reference TRBV13 and TRBJ1-5 proteins around the CDR3, the complete variable domain is AAGVIQSPRHLIKEKRETATLKCYPIPRHDTVYWYQQGPGQDPQFLISFYEKMQSDKGSIPDRFSAQQFSDYHSELNMSSLELGDSALYFCASSLRGLSGNQPQHFGDGTRLSIL.